What follows are 7 T cell receptor beta chains derived from one specimen sequenced in a study of blood T cell repertoires in COVID-19. The table came from immunoSEQ multiplex PCR; TCRdb's copy has only in-frame clones and leaves some out. The sample includes 200,000 to 300,000 clones, about 91% of them seen just once. What was sequenced was PBMCs or T cells enriched from blood (not recorded which). The receptors come from a woman between 40 and 50 years old with acute COVID-19.

The chain has TRBV29-1 and TRBJ1-2; maybe TRBD1 (5 bases). Germline V CDR1 and CDR2: SQVTM, ANQGSEA. The CDR3 sequence is 10 residues long. Trimming took 7 bases from V and 6 from J, leaving 9 bases between them. In nucleotides, the CDR3 is TGCAGCGCTAAGACAGATGGCTACACCTTC. It codes for CSAKTDGYTF.

This clone occurred once. The chain has TRBV3-1 (or the pseudogene TRBV3-2) and TRBJ1-2; D might be TRBD1 (5 bases). The CDR3 spans 12 residues. CDR1 and CDR2 (germline): LGHDT, YNNKEL (reference sequence). Between the trimmed V and J ends, which lost 0 bases and 8 bases, there was a span of 7 bases. CDR3 in amino acids: CASSQDRAGYTF. The CDR3 DNA reads as TGTGCCAGCAGCCAAGACAGGGCGGGCTACACCTTC.

This clone was counted a single time. The rearrangement uses TRBV19 and TRBJ1-2; D is uncertain. V was trimmed by 6 bases and J by 4 bases, leaving 12 bases between them. Germline V lookup: CDR1 LNHDA, CDR2 SQIVND (reference sequence). CDR3 length equals 13 residues. DNA for the CDR3: TGTGCCAGTAGGAGAGGAGGTCCCTATGGCTACACCTTC. Its translation is CASRRGGPYGYTF.

This chain uses TRBV3-1 (or the pseudogene TRBV3-2) with TRBJ2-5; TRBD1 aligns across 7 bases. This CDR3 region has 16 residues. With 4 bases clipped from V and 1 base from J, the junction kept 9 bases outside the gene matches. The germline CDR1 and CDR2 sequences are LGHDT and YNNKEL (reference sequence). The chain's CDR3 is CASSRATGSRQETQYF. The DNA of the CDR3 is TGTGCCAGCAGCCGAGCGACAGGGTCGCGCCAAGAGACCCAGTACTTC.

This chain uses TRBV7-2 with TRBJ2-1, with 8 bases identical to TRBD1. This CDR3 region has 16 residues. The V segment lost 1 base and the J segment 7 bases; nucleotides outside the gene matches: 9. Germline lookup yields CDR1 SGHTA and CDR2 FQGNSA. The CDR3 loop is CASSLGPGGSRNEQFF. CDR3 DNA: TGTGCCAGCAGCTTAGGCCCAGGGGGCAGTCGAAATGAGCAGTTCTTC.

The chain uses TRBV4-3 and TRBJ1-2, with D maybe TRBD1 (5 bases). The CDR3 extends over 17 amino acids. From germline, CDR1 is LGHNA and CDR2 YSLEER. V dropped 0 bases and J dropped 3 bases, with 17 bases sitting between them. CDR3 protein: CASSQDLEGRLDYGYTF. The CDR3 nucleotides read TGCGCCAGCAGCCAAGATTTGGAGGGACGTCTTGACTATGGCTACACCTTC.

This clone has just one count. The rearrangement uses TRBV18 and TRBJ2-7, with TRBD2 matching over 10 bases. V was clipped by 2 bases and J by 4 bases; unmatched bases: 23. This CDR3 is 21 amino acids long. CDR1 and CDR2 (germline): KGHSH, LQKENI. The CDR3 nucleotides are TGTGCCAGCTCACCATCAACGGTAGCTAGCGGGAGAGTGTCTAGTGCGTACGAGCAGTACGTC. Its protein product is CASSPSTVASGRVSSAYEQYV.